The 11 T cell receptor beta chains listed next were all sequenced from one sample in a study of cytomegalovirus exposure and HLA in healthy donors. Sequenced by immunoSEQ multiplex PCR; TCRdb stores in-frame clones only, minus some. Among about 190,000 clones listed, 86% were seen once. Sequencing was performed on PBMCs. These receptors originate from a woman aged 18-29 years in good health and CMV-seronegative.

V gene TRBV2 combines with J gene TRBJ2-2; D is perhaps TRBD1 (6 bases). CDR1 and CDR2 from the germline V gene are SNHLY and FYNNEI. Trimming cost V 5 bases and J 1 base, with 20 bases left between them. The CDR3 has 18 residues. The CDR3 nucleotides read TGTGCCAGCAGTCTTCTCCGCCCAGGGGTCGGGAACACCGGGGAGCTGTTTTTT. This gives the protein CASSLLRPGVGNTGELFF. Supplemented by reference TRBV2 and TRBJ2-2, the full variable domain reads EPEVTQTPSHQVTQMGQEVILRCVPISNHLYFYWYRQILGQKVEFLVSFYNNEISEKSEIFDDQFSVERPDGSNFTLKIRSTKLEDSAMYFCASSLLRPGVGNTGELFFGEGSRLTVL.

The V and J genes are TRBV9 and TRBJ2-3, with D hard to call. V lost 0 bases and J 1 base, leaving 6 bases between the germline ends. Per germline, CDR1 SGDLS and CDR2 YYNGEE. The CDR3 consists of 14 residues. The CDR3 DNA follows: TGTGCCAGCAGCGTAGCCCAGGGCACAGATACGCAGTATTTT. Amino acid sequence: CASSVAQGTDTQYF. Full variable domain (rest looked up from reference TRBV9 and TRBJ2-3): DSGVTQTPKHLITATGQRVTLRCSPRSGDLSVYWYQQSLDQGLQFLIQYYNGEERAKGNILERFSAQQFPDLHSELNLSSLELGDSALYFCASSVAQGTDTQYFGPGTRLTVL.

The rearrangement joins TRBV15 to TRBJ1-1, with a weak D call TRBD1 (6 bases). Germline lookup yields CDR1 LNHNV and CDR2 YYDKDF (reference sequence). CDR3 length: 12 amino acids. V lost 3 bases to trimming and J lost 8 bases, with 10 bases between them. The chain's CDR3 is CATSSPDREAFF. The DNA for the CDR3 is TGTGCCACCAGCAGTCCAGACAGGGAAGCTTTCTTT.

The genes are TRBV10-3 and TRBJ1-2; D is possibly TRBD1 (5 bases). Trimming took off 3 bases at V and 7 bases at J, with 12 bases between the two ends. Germline V gene sequence: CDR1 ENHRY, CDR2 SYGVKD. CDR3 length equals 13 residues. The CDR3 reads CAISDEGASGYTF. The CDR3 bases are TGTGCCATCAGTGATGAAGGGGCCTCTGGCTACACCTTC.

The genes are TRBV10-3 and TRBJ1-4, with 7 bases matching TRBD1. V gave up 3 bases and J gave up 7 bases; unmatched junction bases: 5. Germline loops: CDR1 ENHRY, CDR2 SYGVKD. The CDR3 loop spans 14 amino acids. The DNA of the CDR3 is TGTGCCATCAGTGATCCGGGACAGTTTGAAAAACTGTTTTTT. Encoded protein: CAISDPGQFEKLFF.

V usage is TRBV28 and J usage is TRBJ1-5, with TRBD1 matching 8 bases. The CDR3 spans 16 residues. Germline V gene lookup returns CDR1 MDHEN and CDR2 SYDVKM. Germline trimming cut 7 bases from V and 9 bases from J; bases unmatched to any gene: 17. The CDR3 region is CASTPRGTGVLRPQHF. The CDR3 nucleotides are TGTGCCAGCACCCCTCGAGGGACAGGAGTACTTAGGCCCCAGCATTTT.

The chain recombines TRBV14 with TRBJ2-1, with 7 bases aligning to TRBD2. CDR3 length: 16 residues. V trimming: 4 bases; J trimming: 3 bases; junction bases outside the gene matches: 9. CDR1 and CDR2 (germline): SGHDN, FVKESK. Here the CDR3 DNA reads TGTGCCAGCAGCCTGGTGACTAGCAGCCACTACAATGAGCAGTTCTTC. Its translation is CASSLVTSSHYNEQFF. The whole variable domain, filled in from reference TRBV14 and TRBJ2-1, reads EAGVTQFPSHSVIEKGQTVTLRCDPISGHDNLYWYRRVMGKEIKFLLHFVKESKQDESGMPNNRFLAERTGGTYSTLKVQPAELEDSGVYFCASSLVTSSHYNEQFFGPGTRLTVL.

This chain's CDR3 is CASSVSVGVEETQYF. CDR3 DNA sequence: TGTGCCAGCAGCGTGTCCGTAGGGGTAGAAGAGACCCAGTACTTC. This chain uses TRBV9 with TRBJ2-5, with D perhaps matching TRBD1 (5 bases). Germline V lookup: CDR1 SGDLS, CDR2 YYNGEE. With 2 bases removed from V and 3 bases from J, the gap between germline ends came to 14 bases. The CDR3 covers 15 residues.

This clone was observed a handful of times. The V and J genes are TRBV27 and TRBJ2-7, with 8 bases identical to TRBD2. The length of the CDR3 is 13 residues. J gave up 4 bases and V 3 bases, and 2 bases lay outside the gene matches. Per the germline V gene, CDR1 is MNHEY and CDR2 is SMNVEV (reference sequence). CDR3 residues: CASSLSSGYEQYF. CDR3 in DNA: TGTGCCAGCAGTTTGTCTAGCGGGTACGAGCAGTACTTC.

The chain links TRBV18 to TRBJ1-2, with TRBD1 matching 7 bases. CDR3 length: 13 residues. J was trimmed by 6 bases and V by 3 bases; bases with no gene match: 4. Looked up from germline, CDR1 is KGHSH and CDR2 is LQKENI. CDR3: CASSPSRGNGYTF. DNA of the CDR3: TGTGCCAGCTCACCTTCCAGGGGGAATGGCTACACCTTC.

The V and J genes are TRBV4-1 and TRBJ2-1; D is unresolved. There are 13 residues in the CDR3. V was clipped by 1 base and J by 2 bases, with 3 bases between them. Germline-derived CDR1 and CDR2 are MGHRA and YSYEKL. The CDR3 spells CASSQATYNEQFF. The CDR3 coding sequence is TGCGCCAGCAGCCAAGCTACCTACAATGAGCAGTTCTTC.